This T cell receptor (beta chain) emerged from a study of beta chain features in type 1 diabetes. Study-wide points: Researchers report that Type 1 diabetes patients had moderately but significantly shorter TCRB CDR3s across all four CD4+ subsets.

The whole isolated RNA underwent reverse transcription, so sequencing captured expressed TCRB transcripts. Produced via immunoSEQ multiplex PCR; TCRdb's table is partial and in-frame only. The table lists 250,000 to 300,000 clones, 13% to 15% of them singletons. Germline trimming cut 6 bases from V and 7 bases from J; bases unmatched to any gene: 5. CDR3 length equals 13 residues. Germline CDR1 is KGHSH and CDR2 is LQKENI. This clone has a handful of counts. Its antigen remains unknown. Purity exceeding 95% was reached by all sorted populations. The source of this sequence is a man aged 30 to 45 with type 1 diabetes. Sequenced material: naive CD4+ T cells from blood. The chain links TRBV18 to TRBJ2-1; 8 bases align to TRBD2. CDR3 amino acids: CASSGTRYNEQFF. CDR3 coding DNA: TGTGCCAGCTCCGGGACTAGGTATAATGAGCAGTTCTTC.